This T cell receptor (beta chain) was identified during a study of shared clonotypes between healthy human individuals. The naive CD8 fraction comprised CD45RO-negative cells positively selected for CCR7 and excluded terminally differentiated effector memory CD45RA+ cells. About this clone itself: Its antigen is undetermined.

Using immunoSEQ multiplex PCR, the repertoire was profiled, and TCRdb retains in-frame clones only, with some absent. The sample includes approximately 590,000 clones, over 95% seen only once; the top ten take 0.085% to 0.11%. Study-wide results and limits: Clonotypes which were not shared had lower generation probabilities than clonotypes that all four donors shared.

The germline gives CDR1 SEHNR, CDR2 FQNEAQ (reference sequence). The CDR3 is 16 amino acids. V trimming: 6 bases; J trimming: 4 bases; junction bases outside the gene matches: 8. The chain couples TRBV7-9 to TRBJ2-7; TRBD2 agrees at 14 bases. The sample was naive CD8+ T cells sorted from blood. The sequence derives from a woman in her thirties in good health. The CDR3 DNA is TGTGCCAGCAGTTCAGGGACTAGCGGGAGTGGGTACGAGCAGTACTTC. Translated: CASSSGTSGSGYEQYF.